The entry below describes one T cell receptor beta chain. Its matching antigen is unknown. These data are taken from a study of cytomegalovirus exposure and HLA in healthy donors. The overall study: Of around 410 genotyped donors, around 80% grouped in the Caucasian-associated ancestry cluster.

Both 60 Vbeta primers and 13 Jbeta primers went into the PCR. TCRdb's table, derived via immunoSEQ multiplex PCR, lists solely in-frame clones and lacks some. The profile shows 140,000 to 150,000 clones, roughly 79% of them singletons. Study findings and constraints: Relative to equally common others, HLA-associated TCR beta chains showed greater clonal expansion in a later analysis.

The CDR3 spans 14 residues. CDR1 is SGHRS, CDR2 YFSETQ, per germline. J was trimmed by 5 bases and V by 3 bases; bases with no gene match: 6. The sequenced sample consisted of PBMCs. This chain connects TRBV5-1 to TRBJ2-5; 8 nucleotides align to TRBD2. The TCR originated in a woman aged 60-75 years in good health and CMV-seropositive. CDR3 region: CASSSGGPWETQYF. In DNA, the CDR3 is TGCGCCAGCAGCTCGGGAGGGCCTTGGGAGACCCAGTACTTC.